These 24 T cell receptor beta chains were all obtained from the same sample, sequenced in a study of T cell changes during pregnancy in multiple sclerosis. TCRdb's table, derived via immunoSEQ multiplex PCR, lists solely in-frame clones and lacks some. The sample records about 38,000 clones, 90% to 95% being singletons. This specimen was CD8+ T cells from peripheral blood mononuclear cells, taken in the second trimester of pregnancy. The receptor set was obtained from a female donor with multiple sclerosis, enrolled in a pregnancy study.

The rearrangement links TRBV5-6 to TRBJ2-1; D possibly corresponds to TRBD2 (5 bases). The CDR3 sequence is 13 residues long. Germline CDR1 SGHDT, CDR2 YYEEEE. Trimming removed 5 bases at V and 7 bases at J, with 13 bases between. As DNA, the CDR3 is TGTGCCAGCAGTTTTGCACGAGGGAATGAGCAGTTCTTC. It encodes CASSFARGNEQFF.

The chain carries TRBV2 and TRBJ1-1, with D uncertain. This CDR3 has 15 residues. Per the germline V gene, CDR1 is SNHLY and CDR2 is FYNNEI. The V end was cut by 7 bases, the J end by 1 base, with 16 bases between. CDR3 amino acids: CASKNPSLANTEAFF. The CDR3 DNA sequence: TGTGCCAGCAAAAACCCCTCTCTGGCGAACACTGAAGCTTTCTTT.

This clone was seen only once. The V and J genes are TRBV30 and TRBJ1-2; D is ambiguous. The V end lost 8 bases, the J end lost 8 bases, and 18 bases lay between the germline ends. The CDR3 spans 12 residues. Germline CDR1 GTSNPN, CDR2 SVGIG (reference sequence). CDR3 sequence reads: CALVPRVGGYTF. In DNA, the CDR3 is TGTGCCCTGGTACCGAGGGTAGGAGGCTACACCTTC.

J is TRBJ2-7 and V is TRBV11-2, with TRBD1 identical over 10 bases. Germline V CDR1 and CDR2: SGHAT, FQNNGV. V lost 4 bases to trimming and J lost 3 bases; unmatched junction nucleotides: 3. This CDR3 is 14 amino acids long. In DNA, the CDR3 is TGTGCCAGCAGCTCGACAGGGGGCGTCTACGAGCAGTACTTC. It specifies CASSSTGGVYEQYF. Full variable domain (outside the CDR3, taken from reference TRBV11-2 and TRBJ2-7): EAGVAQSPRYKIIEKRQSVAFWCNPISGHATLYWYQQILGQGPKLLIQFQNNGVVDDSQLPKDRFSAERLKGVDSTLKIQPAKLEDSAVYLCASSSTGGVYEQYFGPGTRLTVT.

This clone appeared a few times. The chain links TRBV4-1 to TRBJ1-1, with D perhaps matching TRBD1 (6 bases). The CDR3 consists of 17 residues. CDR1 is MGHRA and CDR2 is YSYEKL in the germline V gene. V lost 0 bases, J lost 0 bases, and 14 bases lay in between. CDR3 sequence: CASSQETGTKLNTEAFF. CDR3 DNA sequence: TGCGCCAGCAGCCAAGAAACAGGGACGAAACTGAACACTGAAGCTTTCTTT.

The chain uses TRBV7-9 and TRBJ2-1; 8 bases agree with TRBD2. The length of the CDR3 is 17 residues. V was clipped by 3 bases and J by 8 bases; unmatched bases: 15. Germline V lookup: CDR1 SEHNR, CDR2 FQNEAQ (reference sequence). The CDR3 is CASSFPLISGSGDEQFF. The CDR3 nucleotides read TGTGCCAGCAGCTTCCCGCTAATAAGCGGGAGCGGCGATGAGCAGTTCTTC.

The CDR3 spells CASSLGHGTEAFF. Written as DNA, the CDR3 is TGTGCCAGCAGCTTAGGGCATGGCACTGAAGCTTTCTTT. The rearrangement joins TRBV11-2 to TRBJ1-1; no definite D call. Germline assignment: CDR1 SGHAT and CDR2 FQNNGV. The ends were cut back, 1 base at V and 4 bases at J, with 7 bases in the middle. This CDR3 is built from 13 residues.

This clone appeared a single time. This sequence is one base from a far larger clone and is likely a read error. In nucleotides, the CDR3 is TGTGCCAGCAGCCAACCTCTATCGACAGGGGGGGACCATCAGCCCCAGCATTTT. Its protein is CASSQPLSTGGDHQPQHF. The chain employs TRBV4-2 and TRBJ1-5; TRBD1 aligns across 9 bases. This CDR3 spans 18 amino acids. Losses at the gene ends were 2 bases for V and 5 bases for J; bases not matched to a gene: 13. CDR1 and CDR2 from the germline V gene are LGHNA and YNFKEQ.

The chain uses TRBV6-4 and TRBJ2-3; 10 positions agree with TRBD2. The CDR3 runs 15 residues. Trimming cost V 5 bases and J 5 bases; bases outside gene matches: 7. CDR1 MRHNA and CDR2 SNTAGT come from the germline V gene. For the CDR3, the DNA is TGTGCCAGCAGTTTCCTAGCGGGAGAATTAGATACGCAGTATTTT. Residues: CASSFLAGELDTQYF.

This clone showed up just a few times. This rearrangement joins TRBV6-4 to TRBJ1-1, with D possibly matching TRBD1 (6 bases). Germline assignment: CDR1 MRHNA and CDR2 SNTAGT. The CDR3 is 14 amino acids. With 3 bases removed from V and 4 bases from J, the gap between germline ends came to 12 bases. CDR3 sequence (DNA): TGTGCCAGCAGTGAGAACAGGGAGGGCACTGAAGCTTTCTTT. This encodes CASSENREGTEAFF.

The chain couples TRBV6-1 to TRBJ1-1; TRBD1 might be the D (6 bases). The length of the CDR3 is 18 residues. The germline V and J ends were trimmed by 1 base and 0 bases, with 18 bases remaining between them. CDR1 and CDR2 from the germline V gene are MNHNS and SASEGT. CDR3 in DNA: TGTGCCAGCAGTGAAGATGCAGGGACACTTCTTATGAACACTGAAGCTTTCTTT. It translates to CASSEDAGTLLMNTEAFF.

CDR3 sequence (DNA): TGCAGCGTACAGACAGGGGGACTGAACACTGAAGCTTTCTTT. Translation: CSVQTGGLNTEAFF. This sequence joins TRBV29-1 and TRBJ1-1; 9 positions agree with TRBD1. This CDR3 comprises 14 residues. The junction had 5 bases not matched to a gene; V was cut back by 6 bases and J by 0 bases. In germline, CDR1 is SQVTM, CDR2 ANQGSEA. Full variable domain (missing parts from reference TRBV29-1 and TRBJ1-1): SAVISQKPSRDICQRGTSLTIQCQVDSQVTMMFWYRQQPGQSLTLIATANQGSEATYESGFVIDKFPISRPNLTFSTLTVSNMSPEDSSIYLCSVQTGGLNTEAFFGQGTRLTVV.

The rearrangement uses TRBV5-4 and TRBJ2-5; the D gene is possibly TRBD2 (6 bases). The length of the CDR3 is 14 residues. The germline CDR1 and CDR2 sequences are SGHNT and YYREEE (reference sequence). V was shortened by 0 bases and J by 4 bases, with 10 bases between the two germline ends. The CDR3 region is CASSLETGVETQYF. DNA of the CDR3: TGTGCCAGCAGCTTGGAAACGGGGGTAGAGACCCAGTACTTC.

CDR3 nucleotide sequence: TGTGCCAGCAGTGAAGGGACAGGGGGCGGTATTTACGAGCAGTACTTC. Amino acids: CASSEGTGGGIYEQYF. V and J are TRBV2 and TRBJ2-7; 11 nucleotides agree with TRBD1. After removal of 1 base from V and 4 bases from J, the junction contained 6 bases not matched to a gene. This CDR3 contains 16 residues. Germline V gene sequence: CDR1 SNHLY, CDR2 FYNNEI.

V gene TRBV27 combines with J gene TRBJ2-2; the match to TRBD1 covers 8 bases. Per the germline V gene, CDR1 is MNHEY and CDR2 is SMNVEV (reference sequence). The CDR3 is 16 amino acids. V trimming: 3 bases; J trimming: 13 bases; junction bases outside the gene matches: 16. The CDR3 sequence: CASSFRDRWGGVRLFF. As DNA, the CDR3 is TGTGCCAGCAGTTTCCGGGACAGGTGGGGTGGTGTGAGGCTGTTTTTT.

The chain joins TRBV7-3 to TRBJ2-2, with TRBD1 as a possible D gene (5 bases). In germline, CDR1 is SGHTA, CDR2 FQGTGA. There are 17 residues in the CDR3. With 0 bases removed from V and 6 bases from J, the gap between germline ends came to 17 bases. DNA of the CDR3: TGTGCCAGCAGCTTAACGGGGCATTCGGATAGCCCCGGGGAGCTGTTTTTT. Translation: CASSLTGHSDSPGELFF.

Only one count was recorded for this clone. This sequence joins TRBV2 and TRBJ2-1; 11 bases match TRBD2. CDR1 is SNHLY, CDR2 FYNNEI, per germline. With V trimmed by 2 bases and J by 5 bases, 8 bases remained unmatched. The CDR3 covers 17 residues. The CDR3 sequence is CASSEPHLAGGNNEQFF. CDR3 in DNA: TGTGCCAGCAGTGAACCCCATTTAGCGGGGGGGAACAATGAGCAGTTCTTC.

This clone was observed a handful of times. The chain is built from TRBV4-1 and TRBJ1-1, with TRBD1 as a possible D gene (5 bases). This CDR3 is built from 14 residues. Germline V gene lookup returns CDR1 MGHRA and CDR2 YSYEKL. V gave up 6 bases and J gave up 6 bases, with 17 bases separating them. The CDR3 reads CASSLASREAEAFF. The CDR3 region has the DNA TGCGCCAGCAGTTTAGCGTCCAGGGAGGCTGAAGCTTTCTTT.

This chain uses TRBV6-4 with TRBJ2-1; possibly TRBD1 for D (6 bases). CDR1 is MRHNA, CDR2 SNTAGT, per germline. This CDR3 is built from 16 residues. With 3 bases removed from V and 0 bases from J, the gap between germline ends came to 12 bases. Written as DNA, the CDR3 is TGTGCCAGCAGTGAAGACAGGACAAGCTCCTACAATGAGCAGTTCTTC. It translates to CASSEDRTSSYNEQFF.

The chain recombines TRBV10-3 with TRBJ2-7; D remains unclear. CDR3 length: 14 residues. Trimming shortened V by 0 bases and J by 0 bases, and 6 bases separated the two germline ends. Germline V gene sequence: CDR1 ENHRY, CDR2 SYGVKD. CDR3 in amino acids: CAISESVDSYEQYF. CDR3 coding DNA: TGTGCCATCAGTGAGTCGGTAGACTCCTACGAGCAGTACTTC.

This sequence joins TRBV7-3 and TRBJ2-3; 8 nucleotides agree with TRBD2. V dropped 4 bases and J dropped 2; count of bases not matched to a gene: 8. CDR3 length: 16 amino acids. Germline values: CDR1 SGHTA, CDR2 FQGTGA. For the CDR3, the DNA is TGTGCCAGCAGCTCCATCAGTAGCGGGGACACAGATACGCAGTATTTT. Amino acid sequence: CASSSISSGDTDTQYF.

The chain uses TRBV5-4 and TRBJ1-1, with 7 bases that match TRBD1. V gave up 4 bases and J gave up 4 bases; unmatched junction bases: 1. Germline values: CDR1 SGHNT, CDR2 YYREEE (reference sequence). This CDR3 contains 12 residues. The CDR3 region has the DNA TGTGCCAGCAGCGAGGGGGCCACTGAAGCTTTCTTT. Its protein product is CASSEGATEAFF.

The chain has TRBV27 and TRBJ2-7; possibly TRBD1 for D (5 bases). The germline V gene encodes CDR1 MNHEY and CDR2 SMNVEV (reference sequence). Between the trimmed V and J ends, which lost 5 bases and 0 bases, there was a span of 17 bases. The CDR3 consists of 16 residues. This CDR3 reads CASSPLWGRASYEQYF. The CDR3 DNA is TGTGCCAGCAGTCCGCTCTGGGGCCGGGCCTCCTACGAGCAGTACTTC.

This clone was seen just once. The chain joins TRBV7-8 to TRBJ1-6; no reliable D call. Per the germline V gene, CDR1 is SGHVS and CDR2 is FQNEAQ. The V gene lost 5 bases and the J gene lost 9 bases, with 8 bases spanning the gap. The CDR3 runs to 12 residues. CDR3: CASSAPGSPLHF. The DNA of the CDR3 is TGTGCCAGCAGCGCGCCCGGTTCACCCCTCCACTTT.